Below, 10 T cell receptor beta chains from the same sample are listed, as sequenced in a study of T cell responses to AZD1222 COVID-19 vaccine. Profiling relied on immunoSEQ multiplex PCR, and the TCRdb table lists in-frame clones only, not all of them. Among some 150,000 clones listed, 70% to 90% were seen once. Material: peripheral blood, obtained on day 0 of AZD1222 vaccination. The receptors stem from an adult in good health.

This rearrangement joins TRBV28 to TRBJ1-5, with 8 bases identical to TRBD1. From germline, CDR1 is MDHEN and CDR2 SYDVKM. This CDR3 has 14 amino acids. Unmatched junction bases numbered 4, after V lost 6 bases and J lost 3 bases. The CDR3 DNA follows: TGTGCCAGCAGGTCAGGGGGCCCCAATCAGCCCCAGCATTTT. Its protein product is CASRSGGPNQPQHF.

V is TRBV2 and J is TRBJ2-7; D gene unclear. Germline CDR1 and CDR2: SNHLY and FYNNEI. The CDR3 loop spans 13 amino acids. Trimming took off 2 bases at V and 3 bases at J, with 8 bases between the two ends. The CDR3 DNA sequence: TGTGCCAGCAGTGAATCCCAGAACTACGAGCAGTACTTC. Protein product: CASSESQNYEQYF. The full variable domain, with the rest looked up from reference TRBV2 and TRBJ2-7, is EPEVTQTPSHQVTQMGQEVILRCVPISNHLYFYWYRQILGQKVEFLVSFYNNEISEKSEIFDDQFSVERPDGSNFTLKIRSTKLEDSAMYFCASSESQNYEQYFGPGTRLTVT.

The rearrangement uses TRBV14 and TRBJ2-1; TRBD2 aligns across 8 bases. The CDR3 is 13 amino acids. V shed 3 bases and J 15 bases; nucleotides not matched to a gene: 10. From germline, CDR1 is SGHDN and CDR2 FVKESK. The CDR3 DNA sequence: TGTGCCAGCAGCCACCCGAAGCCGGGGGGGGTGTTCTTC. Encoded protein: CASSHPKPGGVFF.

The chain's CDR3 is CASSSRDRGYSPLHF. Written as DNA, the CDR3 is TGCGCCAGCAGCTCCCGGGACAGGGGATATTCACCCCTCCACTTT. The chain is built from TRBV5-1 and TRBJ1-6; the match to TRBD1 covers 10 bases. V shed 3 bases and J 8 bases; nucleotides not matched to a gene: 5. The CDR3 has 15 amino acids. CDR1 and CDR2 from the germline V gene are SGHRS and YFSETQ. The variable domain in full, completed from reference TRBV5-1 and TRBJ1-6, reads KAGVTQTPRYLIKTRGQQVTLSCSPISGHRSVSWYQQTPGQGLQFLFEYFSETQRNKGNFPGRFSGRQFSNSRSEMNVSTLELGDSALYLCASSSRDRGYSPLHFGNGTRLTVT.

V and J are TRBV29-1 and TRBJ1-2; D is uncertain. CDR1 SQVTM and CDR2 ANQGSEA come from the germline V gene. Trimming took 0 bases from V and 4 from J, leaving 18 bases between them. This CDR3 is built from 16 residues. The DNA for the CDR3 is TGCAGCGTTGAAGACCTCCGCGGATTCTCTCGCTATGGCTACACCTTC. Encoded protein: CSVEDLRGFSRYGYTF.

The gene calls are TRBV27 and TRBJ1-1, with D hard to call. Germline V gene data show CDR1 as MNHEY and CDR2 as SMNVEV (reference sequence). The CDR3 has 14 amino acids. The V gene lost 3 bases and the J gene lost 3 bases, with 11 bases spanning the gap. The CDR3 bases are TGTGCCAGCAGTTTTATCGGGCGCGACACTGAAGCTTTCTTT. This sequence encodes CASSFIGRDTEAFF.

The rearrangement uses TRBV24-1 and TRBJ2-1, with 9 bases aligning to TRBD2. CDR3 length: 18 residues. From germline, CDR1 is KGHDR and CDR2 SFDVKD. J gave up 6 bases and V 2 bases, and 13 bases lay outside the gene matches. The CDR3 loop is CATSDSRRGSGGTNEQFF. The CDR3 bases are TGTGCCACCAGTGATTCCCGAAGGGGGAGCGGGGGGACCAATGAGCAGTTCTTC.

This chain connects TRBV3-1 (or the pseudogene TRBV3-2) to TRBJ2-6; possibly TRBD2 for D (5 bases). Germline loops: CDR1 LGHDT, CDR2 YNNKEL (reference sequence). The CDR3 covers 17 residues. Trimming removed 3 bases at V and 0 bases at J, with 12 bases between. Here the CDR3 DNA reads TGTGCCAGCAGCCATCCCCGGGGTTACTCTGGGGCCAACGTCCTGACTTTC. This sequence encodes CASSHPRGYSGANVLTF.

The J gene is TRBJ1-4, the V gene TRBV10-3; D is undetermined. V lost 4 bases to trimming and J lost 8 bases, with 14 bases between them. The CDR3 is made up of 14 amino acids. Germline V CDR1 and CDR2: ENHRY, SYGVKD. The CDR3 loop is CAISVDLTEEKLFF. CDR3 coding DNA: TGTGCCATCAGTGTGGACTTGACGGAGGAAAAACTGTTTTTT.

The V call is TRBV4-1, the J call TRBJ2-1; 9 bases are shared with TRBD1. J lost 8 bases, V lost 1 base, and 3 bases had no gene match. Germline CDR1 reads MGHRA; CDR2 reads YSYEKL. CDR3 size: 14 residues. The CDR3 loop is CASSQGWDRDEQFF. CDR3 bases: TGCGCCAGCAGCCAAGGGTGGGACAGGGATGAGCAGTTCTTC.